This T cell receptor beta chain was identified in a study of blood T cell repertoires in COVID-19. Germline loops: CDR1 SGHTA, CDR2 FQGNSA. Trimming cost V 1 base and J 6 bases; bases outside gene matches: 6. The CDR3 is 14 residues long. The assay was immunoSEQ multiplex PCR, and TCRdb's table has in-frame clones only and misses some. Of 210,000 or so clones in the sample, approximately 91% were seen once. This sequence was found in a woman aged 40 to 55 who had recovered from COVID-19. Material for sequencing was peripheral blood. The rearrangement links TRBV7-2 to TRBJ2-7; TRBD2 matches 7 bases. As DNA, the CDR3 is TGTGCCAGCAGCTTAGGGGGAGGGCCTTCCGAGCAGTACTTC. The encoded protein is CASSLGGGPSEQYF.